The 9 T cell receptor beta chains presented below share a single source sample, sequenced in a study of blood T cell repertoires in COVID-19. Produced via immunoSEQ multiplex PCR; TCRdb's table is partial and in-frame only. The sample holds tens of thousands of clones; around 88% are singletons and the top ten take 1.5% to 2.5%. Sequencing was carried out using peripheral blood. Receptors were obtained from a woman aged 80 or over with active or convalescent COVID-19.

The gene calls are TRBV7-6 and TRBJ1-4, with TRBD1 matching 10 bases. The V and J ends lost 4 bases and 8 bases, in that order; junction bases with no gene match: 7. Germline-derived CDR1 and CDR2 are SGHVS and FNYEAQ. The CDR3 has 15 amino acids. This chain's CDR3 is CASSSAGTGAEKLFF. The CDR3 region has the DNA TGTGCCAGCAGCTCCGCCGGGACAGGGGCCGAAAAACTGTTTTTT.

V is TRBV19 and J is TRBJ2-1; 11 bases are a match to TRBD2. The CDR3 has 18 amino acids. Germline CDR1 LNHDA, CDR2 SQIVND (reference sequence). V shed 5 bases, J shed 3 bases, and the junction held 12 bases outside the gene matches. The CDR3 coding sequence is TGTGCCAGTAGTCCAGGGGGGACTAGCGGTCGTCGCTACAATGAGCAGTTCTTC. Translated: CASSPGGTSGRRYNEQFF.

J is TRBJ1-2 and V is TRBV6-5; TRBD1 matches 8 bases. Germline trimming cut 6 bases from V and 8 bases from J; bases unmatched to any gene: 5. The CDR3 is made up of 12 amino acids. Germline CDR1 is MNHEY and CDR2 is SVGAGI. The DNA for the CDR3 is TGTGCCAGCAGAGGACAGGGTAGCGGCTACACCTTC. It yields the protein CASRGQGSGYTF.

This sequence joins TRBV7-2 and TRBJ2-7, with D maybe TRBD2 (6 bases). From germline, CDR1 is SGHTA and CDR2 FQGNSA. The CDR3 spans 15 residues. Between the trimmed V and J ends, which lost 3 bases and 6 bases, there was a span of 18 bases. Here the CDR3 DNA reads TGTGCCAGCAGCTTGACGCGATCCCGGGAGCGCGAGCAGTACTTC. Translation gives CASSLTRSREREQYF.

V gene TRBV5-1 combines with J gene TRBJ2-1; 7 bases match TRBD2. The ends lost 2 bases at V and 3 bases at J; junction bases unmatched: 2. Looked up from germline, CDR1 is SGHRS and CDR2 is YFSETQ. The CDR3 loop spans 14 amino acids. Here the CDR3 DNA reads TGCGCCAGCAGCTTAGCTAGCGGCTACAATGAGCAGTTCTTC. Amino acids: CASSLASGYNEQFF. Drawing the rest from reference TRBV5-1 and TRBJ2-1, the complete variable domain is KAGVTQTPRYLIKTRGQQVTLSCSPISGHRSVSWYQQTPGQGLQFLFEYFSETQRNKGNFPGRFSGRQFSNSRSEMNVSTLELGDSALYLCASSLASGYNEQFFGPGTRLTVL.

The chain employs TRBV6-6 and TRBJ2-7; D gene unclear. Trimming pared 0 bases from V and 4 bases from J, leaving 10 bases between. Germline CDR1 is MNHNY and CDR2 is SVGAGI (reference sequence). This CDR3 region has 14 residues. The CDR3 region is CASSYSEDTYEQYF. CDR3 bases: TGTGCCAGCAGTTACTCTGAGGATACGTACGAGCAGTACTTC.

The gene calls are TRBV12-5 and TRBJ1-2; 8 nucleotides match TRBD1. The germline CDR1 and CDR2 sequences are LGHNT and FRNRAP. Losses at the gene ends were 4 bases for V and 5 bases for J; bases not matched to a gene: 12. CDR3 length: 16 amino acids. CDR3 amino acids: CASGSPGQGLAYGYTF. The CDR3 coding sequence is TGTGCTAGTGGTTCCCCCGGACAGGGTTTGGCGTATGGCTACACCTTC. Full variable domain (missing parts from reference TRBV12-5 and TRBJ1-2): DARVTQTPRHKVTEMGQEVTMRCQPILGHNTVFWYRQTMMQGLELLAYFRNRAPLDDSGMPKDRFSAEMPDATLATLKIQPSEPRDSAVYFCASGSPGQGLAYGYTFGSGTRLTVV.

V and J are TRBV7-9 and TRBJ1-1, with 8 positions matching TRBD1. CDR1 and CDR2 (germline): SEHNR, FQNEAQ (reference sequence). The J segment lost 1 base and the V segment lost 4 bases, leaving 11 bases of the junction unmatched. There are 17 residues in the CDR3. The CDR3 is CASSSPPGQGQNTEAFF. CDR3 DNA: TGTGCCAGCAGCTCCCCCCCCGGACAGGGTCAGAACACTGAAGCTTTCTTT.

The chain links TRBV10-1 to TRBJ2-7; possible D gene TRBD1, 5 bases. Trimming pared 2 bases from V and 5 bases from J, leaving 10 bases between. CDR1 is WNHNN and CDR2 is SYGVQD in the germline V gene (reference sequence). This CDR3 has 13 amino acids. CDR3 DNA sequence: TGCGCCAGCAGTGAGGGGGCAGTCGACGAGCAGTACTTC. This encodes CASSEGAVDEQYF.